The entry below describes one TCR beta chain. Antigen: not known. This specimen comes from a study of response to subunit inactivated influenza vaccine. Study-level results: Every seasonal influenza vaccination brings in few new T cells, the authors suggested.

TCRdb reanalysed the RT-PCR reads using MiXCR and keeps one entry per CDR3 protein. The table lists roughly 570,000 distinct CDR3 sequences, over 10% of them singletons. The germline V gene has CDR1 DFQATT and CDR2 SNEGSKA (reference sequence). The CDR3 loop spans 14 amino acids. Trimming took 1 base from V and 3 from J, leaving 12 bases between them. This receptor was identified in a man aged 50-59 years who received an inactivated influenza vaccine. The gene calls are TRBV20-1 and TRBJ1-2; no reliable D call. Sequences were derived from PBMCs from blood, sampled roughly 48 days after vaccination. CDR3 in amino acids: CSARVFRVDYGYTF. The CDR3 bases are TGCAGTGCTAGAGTTTTCCGGGTGGACTATGGCTACACCTTC.